This T cell receptor (beta chain) derives from a study of early T cells in non-severe SARS-CoV-2 infection. The sample holds many counts of this clonotype. TCRdb reanalysed the 5' RACE reads using MiXCR and keeps one entry per CDR3 protein. The sample consists of over 50,000 distinct CDR3 sequences, around 12% of them appearing once. CDR3 size: 16 residues. V was shortened by 1 base and J by 0 bases, with 11 bases between the two germline ends. CDR1 and CDR2 from the germline V gene are SGHRS and YFSETQ. The V call is TRBV5-1, the J call TRBJ2-1; tentative D call: TRBD2 (5 bases). Sequenced sample: whole blood. The sequence was collected from an adult who was a healthcare worker with PCR-confirmed SARS-CoV-2 infection or an uninfected control (not recorded which). In nucleotides, the CDR3 is TGCGCCAGCAGCTTGCCTCGAGGGCACTCCTACAATGAGCAGTTCTTC. This codes for CASSLPRGHSYNEQFF. The full variable domain, its missing parts supplied by reference TRBV5-1 and TRBJ2-1, is KAGVTQTPRYLIKTRGQQVTLSCSPISGHRSVSWYQQTPGQGLQFLFEYFSETQRNKGNFPGRFSGRQFSNSRSEMNVSTLELGDSALYLCASSLPRGHSYNEQFFGPGTRLTVL.